This T cell receptor (beta chain) came from a study of T cell responses to AZD1222 COVID-19 vaccine. Second-dose intervals near 4 or 12 weeks were combined. This clone was seen only once. Its antigen is unidentified. This CDR3 is 11 amino acids long. The V end lost 7 bases, the J end lost 0 bases, and 6 bases lay between the germline ends. The germline V gene has CDR1 DFQATT and CDR2 SNEGSKA (reference sequence). TCRdb's copy holds only in-frame clones and misses some; the assay was immunoSEQ multiplex PCR. This table has roughly 93,000 clones, over 85% appearing once. Study-level findings and limits: The donor group comprised mostly white British people and more females; the analysis possibly underestimated clonal diversity. Researchers report vaccine-associated CD4 TCRs spanning spike, with dominance at 160-218 and 743-854. Recipients of AZD1222 seropositive at baseline numbered only 5 to 7.

The V call is TRBV20-1, the J call TRBJ2-5; D not certain. The material sequenced was peripheral blood, taken 28 days after the second AZD1222 dose. This TCR derives from an adult who received the AZD1222 COVID-19 vaccine. The CDR3 sequence is CSDRYQETQYF. CDR3 nucleotides: TGCAGTGACCGGTACCAAGAGACCCAGTACTTC.